Presented here are 13 T cell receptor beta chains from one specimen sequenced in a study of cytotoxic CD8 clonotypes in ibrutinib-treated CLL. The table came from immunoSEQ multiplex PCR; TCRdb's copy has only in-frame clones and leaves some out. The repertoire consists of over 110,000 clones, with 91% occurring once and the leading ten covering 10% to 12%. The material sequenced was PBMCs, taken after 12 months of ibrutinib treatment. The receptors come from a human donor with chronic lymphocytic leukemia.

J is TRBJ1-5 and V is TRBV7-9, with D perhaps matching TRBD1 (6 bases). Per germline, CDR1 SEHNR and CDR2 FQNEAQ (reference sequence). The ends were cut back, 6 bases at V and 3 bases at J, with 9 bases in the middle. This CDR3 has 13 amino acids. This chain's CDR3 is CASSWDNNQPQHF. The CDR3 DNA reads TGTGCCAGCAGTTGGGACAACAATCAGCCCCAGCATTTT.

The chain recombines TRBV7-2 with TRBJ2-5; D is uncertain. Germline V gene lookup returns CDR1 SGHTA and CDR2 FQGNSA. The V end lost 4 bases, the J end lost 7 bases, and 10 bases lay between the germline ends. The CDR3 consists of 12 residues. CDR3 region: CASSSFIGTQYF. CDR3 DNA sequence: TGTGCCAGCAGCTCATTTATTGGGACCCAGTACTTC.

In this sample, this clone turned up once. This chain joins TRBV9 and TRBJ2-2; possible D gene TRBD2, 6 bases. Trimming removed 3 bases at V and 3 bases at J, with 15 bases between. Germline V gene lookup returns CDR1 SGDLS and CDR2 YYNGEE. The CDR3 length is 16 residues. The CDR3 DNA reads TGTGCCAGCAGCGCGCACGGGACTCCTTACACCGGGGAGCTGTTTTTT. Its protein product is CASSAHGTPYTGELFF.

The CDR3 DNA reads as TGTGCCAGCAGTTCTCTTTACGGAACTCCTGATACGCAGTATTTT. It specifies CASSSLYGTPDTQYF. V gene TRBV6-5 combines with J gene TRBJ2-3; D not certain. The CDR3 has 15 amino acids. V gave up 4 bases and J gave up 6 bases, with 17 bases separating them. Germline loops: CDR1 MNHEY, CDR2 SVGAGI.

The chain is built from TRBV7-6 and TRBJ2-7; 9 nucleotides align to TRBD1. Trimming at V came to 0 bases and at J to 4 bases, leaving 7 bases not matched to a gene. CDR1 is SGHVS, CDR2 FNYEAQ, per germline. CDR3 length: 16 residues. CDR3 sequence: CASSLATTGGLYEQYF. The DNA of the CDR3 is TGTGCCAGCAGCTTAGCGACGACAGGGGGTCTGTACGAGCAGTACTTC.

This clone was seen a single time. This chain links TRBV14 with TRBJ2-3; D not certain. The CDR3 loop spans 12 amino acids. CDR1 is SGHDN and CDR2 is FVKESK in the germline V gene. V lost 1 base and J 7 bases, leaving 6 bases between the germline ends. The CDR3 region is CASSQGTNTQYF. CDR3 nucleotide sequence: TGTGCCAGCAGCCAAGGGACGAATACGCAGTATTTT. Together with reference TRBV14 and TRBJ2-3, the CDR3 gives the full variable domain: EAGVTQFPSHSVIEKGQTVTLRCDPISGHDNLYWYRRVMGKEIKFLLHFVKESKQDESGMPNNRFLAERTGGTYSTLKVQPAELEDSGVYFCASSQGTNTQYFGPGTRLTVL.

CDR3 DNA sequence: TGTGCCAGCTCACCGCAACAGGCGCATCAGCCCCAGCATTTT. Translating gives CASSPQQAHQPQHF. The chain joins TRBV18 to TRBJ1-5; D is possibly TRBD1 (5 bases). The CDR3 has 14 amino acids. CDR1 is KGHSH and CDR2 is LQKENI in the germline V gene. Deletions cut 3 bases from V and 5 bases from J, with 11 bases between.

This chain links TRBV6-5 with TRBJ1-2; no clear D. CDR1 is MNHEY, CDR2 SVGAGI, per germline. The CDR3 totals 12 residues. The V and J ends lost 7 bases and 8 bases respectively, with 14 bases between them. CDR3 amino acids: CASTKGGEGYTF. CDR3 nucleotide sequence: TGTGCCAGCACTAAGGGCGGGGAAGGCTACACCTTC.

J is TRBJ1-1 and V is TRBV6-5, with TRBD1 matching 10 bases. CDR3 length: 14 residues. V lost 6 bases, J lost 4 bases, and 5 bases stayed unmatched. CDR1 is MNHEY, CDR2 SVGAGI, per germline. This CDR3 reads CASSTGTGATEAFF. CDR3 sequence (DNA): TGTGCCAGCAGCACCGGGACAGGGGCCACTGAAGCTTTCTTT.

The chain joins TRBV27 to TRBJ2-1; TRBD2 aligns across 9 bases. The CDR3 has 15 amino acids. The germline CDR1 and CDR2 sequences are MNHEY and SMNVEV (reference sequence). J lost 6 bases, V lost 5 bases, and 8 bases had no gene match. The CDR3 sequence is CASSPLVAGVNEQFF. CDR3 nucleotides: TGTGCCAGCAGTCCCTTAGTAGCGGGAGTCAATGAGCAGTTCTTC.

This clone was seen only a few times. V and J are TRBV27 and TRBJ2-7, with 7 bases fitting TRBD2. Germline V CDR1 and CDR2: MNHEY, SMNVEV (reference sequence). The CDR3 runs to 14 residues. V lost 5 bases and J lost 6; bases outside the gene matches: 10. CDR3 in DNA: TGTGCCAGCAGTCCACGAGCGGGAATCTCCGAGCAGTACTTC. Translating gives CASSPRAGISEQYF.

This clone was recorded only once. V gene TRBV27 combines with J gene TRBJ2-3, with 7 bases fitting TRBD2. Trimming at V came to 0 bases and at J to 4 bases, leaving 7 bases not matched to a gene. The V gene's germline CDR1 is MNHEY and CDR2 SMNVEV (reference sequence). The CDR3 has 16 residues. The CDR3: CASSLSRRLAPDTQYF. The CDR3 region has the DNA TGTGCCAGCAGTTTATCGCGGAGACTAGCTCCAGATACGCAGTATTTT.

The chain couples TRBV27 to TRBJ2-4; 9 bases fit TRBD2. V trimming: 6 bases; J trimming: 6 bases; junction bases outside the gene matches: 6. Germline CDR1 reads MNHEY; CDR2 reads SMNVEV (reference sequence). The CDR3 has 14 residues. For the CDR3, the DNA is TGTGCCAGCAGACGTAGCGGGAGTGGAAACATTCAGTACTTC. It codes for CASRRSGSGNIQYF.